This T cell receptor beta chain was captured by sequencing in a study of T cell repertoires in cytomegalovirus infection. Turning to the study itself: CMV infection together with matching HLA type was indicated by public TCR beta signatures.

Turning to this clonotype: The target antigen is unknown.

Using its own MiXCR run on the reads, TCRdb lists one record per CDR3 protein. The profile shows around 430,000 distinct CDR3 sequences, about 44% of them singletons. The study's findings and limits: Dominant in the ex vivo response were TCR beta clonotypes restricted by HLA-C and specific for CMV.

The germline V gene has CDR1 KGHDR and CDR2 SFDVKD. CDR3 length: 15 residues. The J segment lost 12 bases and the V segment lost 5 bases, leaving 11 bases of the junction unmatched. The sequenced sample was cultured PBMCs, obtained from culture after CMV antigen stimulation. This sequence originates from a human donor in good health (CMV status not recorded). Some clones in this sample may be carry-over from other donors' samples. The rearrangement links TRBV24-1 to TRBJ2-1, with 11 bases fitting TRBD2. CDR3 residues: CATSATSGSRSGQFF. The CDR3 DNA follows: TGTGCCACCAGTGCAACTAGCGGGAGTAGATCGGGGCAGTTCTTC.